Below, 14 T cell receptor beta chains from the same sample are listed, as sequenced in a study of cytomegalovirus exposure and HLA in healthy donors. TCRdb's copy holds only in-frame clones and misses some; the assay was immunoSEQ multiplex PCR. The repertoire consists of a few hundred thousand clones, with 80% to 90% occurring once and the leading ten covering roughly 0.8%. The specimen sequenced was PBMCs. The receptors come from a woman in her late teens or twenties in good health and CMV-seronegative.

V gene TRBV7-2 combines with J gene TRBJ2-2; TRBD2 is a possible D gene (7 bases). The CDR3 loop spans 17 amino acids. Per germline, CDR1 SGHTA and CDR2 FQGNSA. The V end lost 4 bases, the J end lost 1 base, and 16 bases lay between the germline ends. CDR3 amino acids: CASSWDIREENTGELFF. In nucleotides, the CDR3 is TGTGCCAGCAGCTGGGACATCCGGGAGGAGAACACCGGGGAGCTGTTTTTT.

CDR3: CASSQHYRDRGNYEQFF. CDR3 in DNA: TGTGCCAGCAGTCAACATTACCGGGACAGGGGCAACTATGAGCAGTTCTTC. The V gene is TRBV5-6, the J gene TRBJ2-1; TRBD1 agrees at 10 bases. This CDR3 spans 17 amino acids. Germline trimming cut 5 bases from V and 8 bases from J; bases unmatched to any gene: 16. From germline, CDR1 is SGHDT and CDR2 YYEEEE.

In its sample, this clone was seen a few times. The chain uses TRBV7-9 and TRBJ2-1, with D hard to call. The germline gives CDR1 SEHNR, CDR2 FQNEAQ (reference sequence). The CDR3 sequence is 12 residues long. The V and J ends lost 3 bases and 10 bases respectively, with 10 bases between them. CDR3: CASSLGPSEQFF. Here the CDR3 DNA reads TGTGCCAGCAGCTTGGGCCCGTCGGAGCAGTTCTTC.

Worth noting for this clone: Other nucleotide sequences from this sample produce the same CDR3. The rearrangement uses TRBV7-2 and TRBJ2-1, with 7 bases fitting TRBD2. From germline, CDR1 is SGHTA and CDR2 FQGNSA. J lost 0 bases, V lost 3 bases, and 2 bases had no gene match. This CDR3 has 15 residues. The CDR3 region is CASSLRGNSYNEQFF. The CDR3 DNA reads as TGTGCCAGCAGCTTGCGGGGGAACTCCTACAATGAGCAGTTCTTC. Variable domain in full (rest from reference TRBV7-2 and TRBJ2-1): GAGVSQSPSNKVTEKGKDVELRCDPISGHTALYWYRQSLGQGLEFLIYFQGNSAPDKSGLPSDRFSAERTGGSVSTLTIQRTQQEDSAVYLCASSLRGNSYNEQFFGPGTRLTVL.

The gene calls are TRBV6-5 and TRBJ2-5; a possible D gene is TRBD1 (6 bases). This CDR3 spans 15 amino acids. V shed 6 bases and J shed 2 bases, with 16 bases lying between them. Germline V gives CDR1 MNHEY, CDR2 SVGAGI. CDR3 region: CASSQQGKGQETQYF. The CDR3, as DNA: TGTGCCAGCAGCCAACAGGGTAAAGGACAAGAGACCCAGTACTTC.

The gene calls are TRBV28 and TRBJ2-1; 11 bases are shared with TRBD2. In germline, CDR1 is MDHEN, CDR2 SYDVKM. The CDR3 is 16 residues long. The trim removed 6 bases at V and 2 bases at J, leaving 6 bases unmatched. CDR3 in amino acids: CASRLMTSGTYNEQFF. CDR3 coding DNA: TGTGCCAGCAGACTCATGACTAGCGGGACCTACAATGAGCAGTTCTTC.

This clone is a singleton in its sample. The gene calls are TRBV2 and TRBJ1-5; no reliable D call. Germline V CDR1 and CDR2: SNHLY, FYNNEI. Trimming cost V 6 bases and J 11 bases, with 11 bases left between them. CDR3 length equals 11 residues. The CDR3 here is CASSYHEAQHF. CDR3 sequence (DNA): TGTGCCAGCAGCTACCATGAGGCCCAGCATTTT.

The rearrangement links TRBV16 to TRBJ2-2, with TRBD1 matching 7 bases. This CDR3 has 15 amino acids. Losses at the gene ends were 4 bases for V and 2 bases for J; bases not matched to a gene: 4. The germline gives CDR1 KGHSY, CDR2 FQNENV. The CDR3 here is CASSRTGQNTGELFF. The CDR3, as DNA: TGTGCCAGCAGCCGGACAGGTCAAAACACCGGGGAGCTGTTTTTT.

This clone has only a few counts. The chain joins TRBV14 to TRBJ2-5, with 7 bases fitting TRBD1. V gave up 4 bases and J gave up 3 bases; unmatched junction bases: 8. CDR3 length equals 15 residues. The V gene's germline CDR1 is SGHDN and CDR2 FVKESK. The CDR3 region is CASSPRVTGEETQYF. CDR3 in DNA: TGTGCCAGCAGCCCGAGGGTAACAGGGGAAGAGACCCAGTACTTC.

The rearrangement links TRBV2 to TRBJ2-1; tentative D call: TRBD2 (6 bases). With 6 bases removed from V and 2 bases from J, the gap between germline ends came to 11 bases. Germline V gene data show CDR1 as SNHLY and CDR2 as FYNNEI. This CDR3 spans 14 amino acids. The CDR3 region has the DNA TGTGCCAGCAGGAGACTAGATACCTACAATGAGCAGTTCTTC. It encodes CASRRLDTYNEQFF.

The CDR3 loop reads CASKGRRESYEQYF. The CDR3 DNA reads TGTGCCAGCAAGGGACGGCGGGAATCCTACGAGCAGTACTTC. This sequence joins TRBV27 and TRBJ2-7, with D tentatively TRBD2 (6 bases). V was cut by 7 bases and J by 1 base, with 14 bases left in between. Germline values: CDR1 MNHEY, CDR2 SMNVEV (reference sequence). The CDR3 is 14 residues long.

This clone has just one count. This sequence joins TRBV2 and TRBJ2-1; 10 nucleotides agree with TRBD2. Trimming cost V 5 bases and J 8 bases; bases outside gene matches: 9. Germline V gives CDR1 SNHLY, CDR2 FYNNEI. CDR3 length: 15 residues. The CDR3 sequence: CASSQPSGSRDEQFF. In DNA, the CDR3 is TGTGCCAGCAGTCAACCTAGCGGGAGTAGAGATGAGCAGTTCTTC.

The chain recombines TRBV6-6 with TRBJ2-4; the match to TRBD2 covers 7 bases. The trim removed 0 bases at V and 15 bases at J, leaving 5 bases unmatched. The germline V gene has CDR1 MNHNY and CDR2 SVGAGI (reference sequence). The CDR3 is 12 amino acids. CDR3 residues: CASSYSGGSRYF. The CDR3 DNA follows: TGTGCCAGCAGTTACTCGGGCGGGAGCAGGTACTTC.

V is TRBV5-4 and J is TRBJ1-3; possibly TRBD1 for D (5 bases). The CDR3 extends over 16 amino acids. The germline V gene has CDR1 SGHNT and CDR2 YYREEE (reference sequence). Trimming took 4 bases from V and 1 from J, leaving 15 bases between them. The CDR3 sequence: CASSRTGDRSGNTIYF. The CDR3 DNA reads as TGTGCCAGCAGCCGGACGGGGGACCGATCTGGAAACACCATATATTTT.